One T cell receptor beta chain is described in this entry. Its antigen target is currently unknown. No base quality information exists; no much larger clone differs at one position. V is clipped by 2 bases and J by 10 bases, and the sequence between their germline boundaries is 8 bases long. Reading from cysteine to phenylalanine, the CDR3 counts 11 amino acids. Only CDR3 DNA remains: 33 bases, in frame from the first base. CDR1 and CDR2 are drawn from the germline V gene (reference sequence): SEHNR, FQNEAQ. Using the deep immunoSEQ assay, TCR CDR3 regions were amplified from genomic DNA by multiplex PCR. Extracted genomic DNA from each cell subset was distributed evenly across all wells of several immunoSEQ 96-well plates, and each plate was treated as a replicate. For sorted subsets, approximately 200 ng of genomic DNA, equivalent to 25,000 to 35,000 T cell genomes, went into each replicate PCR. Purified libraries were measured with a Qubit 3.0 fluorometer, size-checked on a Bioanalyzer 2100, and measured again with the KAPA Library Quantification kit. Every immunoSEQ 96-well plate was sequenced on a dedicated single-read 150-cycle Illumina NextSeq 550 flow cell. On the authors' methods: The immunoSEQ output contained only junctional sequences without quality scores, so filtering could not match that applied to full-length reads. To assign V/J genes and CDR3, sequences were annotated using PyIR, a Python wrapper for IgBLAST v1.9, with IMGT germline references. Reads with weak V/J assignments (E-value above 1e-6), missing CDR3, stop codons, out-of-frame junctions, or ambiguous translated residues were removed. V3J clonotypes were defined by identical inferred V gene, J gene, and CDR3 amino acid sequence. Percentage overlap between repertoires was calculated by dividing the number of shared unique clonotypes by the size of the smaller repertoire. Three approaches were used to assess repertoire richness: RTK rarefaction, the Chao1 estimator, and Recon v2.1 estimates of unobserved clonotypes. OLGA was used to compute generation probabilities for all TCRbeta clonotypes that the gDNA method yielded from a handful of donors. TCRdb's version of the immuneACCESS table is confined to in-frame rearrangements and falls short of the full clone set. An unresolved V gene accounts for under half of the shortfall where checked; the remainder is of unknown origin. The V and J calls and the clone size are those of that table, but D and trimming were determined from the DNA. The sample yields about 700,000 clones; about 92% were counted once. More than 20% of the sample is in the top ten clones.

The sample belongs to a study of shared clonotypes between healthy human individuals (dated by TCRdb to 2019 to 2021). Concerning the study at large: A few men and two women, aged 18 to 49 years, made up the cohort. For each donor, CD4 naive and CD4 memory were each given three plates, CD8 naive was given two plates, and CD8 memory was given one plate. To estimate repertoire size and how much clonotypes are shared between individuals, the study performed deep sequencing of blood TCR repertoires from five healthy adults. Libraries were prepared and TCR repertoires were sequenced by different laboratories using diverse techniques, in order to increase sequencing depth and limit assay-specific biases. Between about 0.8 and 9 billion PBMCs per donor were obtained by leukapheresis. Summary of the overall study and its limitations: Across a handful of donors, roughly 5.4% of naive CD4, roughly 3.4% of naive CD8, roughly 2.3% of memory CD4, and about 0.4% of memory CD8 clonotypes were shared. Sampling was restricted to blood, and TCR repertoires in tissue are likely to differ from TCR repertoires in blood. Based on pairwise subsampling, the degree of clonotype sharing among donors was expected to be affected by sequencing depth. Compared with non-shared clonotypes, the clonotypes found in all four sorted-subset donors had higher generation probabilities. Naive subsets generally had larger estimated clonotype richness than memory subsets did. Even with the large sequencing depth, rarefaction of the sorted-subset datasets indicated that sequencing was incomplete. The small number of donors limited the genetic and exposure-history diversity represented.

CD8 naive samples were CD45RO-negative cells positively selected for CCR7, giving a CD45RA+CCR7+ population that excluded TemRA cells. Donors were healthy HIV-negative adults with no recently reported acute infections or vaccinations. Every donor was a Caucasian adult residing in Nashville, Tennessee, USA. After blood collection by leukapheresis, PBMCs were isolated using Ficoll-Histopaque density gradient centrifugation and then cryopreserved in the vapor phase of liquid nitrogen. Analytical flow cytometry was used to check the purity and quantity of each magnetically sorted T cell population. Each sorted fraction had its genomic DNA isolated and then quantified by UV absorbance on a Nanodrop 2000c.

The TCR sequence derives from a man younger than 40 in good health. The sequenced sample was naive CD8+ T cells sorted from blood. Per the publication, the cell subset or site label means: CD45RA+CCR7+. The chain is made from TRBV7-9 and TRBJ1-1, with the D gene not confidently named. In nucleotides, the sequence is TGTGCCAGCAGCTTAAATGAGGGAGCTTTCTTT. Its amino acids are CASSLNEGAFF.